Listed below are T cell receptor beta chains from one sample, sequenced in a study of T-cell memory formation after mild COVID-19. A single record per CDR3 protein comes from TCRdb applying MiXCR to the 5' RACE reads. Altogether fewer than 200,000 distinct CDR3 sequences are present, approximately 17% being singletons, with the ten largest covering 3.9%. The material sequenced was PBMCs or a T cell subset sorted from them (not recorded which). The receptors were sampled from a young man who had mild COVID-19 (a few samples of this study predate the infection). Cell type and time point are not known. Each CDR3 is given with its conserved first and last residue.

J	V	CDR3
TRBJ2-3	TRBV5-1	CASRPEGHTDTQYF
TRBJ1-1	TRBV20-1	CSARRRSEAFF
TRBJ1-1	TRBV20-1	CSAQRLNTEAFF
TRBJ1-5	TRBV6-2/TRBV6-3	CASTAQGNQPQHF
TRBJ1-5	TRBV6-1	CASSGDRGRFGQPQHF
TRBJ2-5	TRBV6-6	CASSYSGAWETQYF
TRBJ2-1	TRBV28	CARSMMKDRERYQGNNEQFF
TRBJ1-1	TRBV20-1	CSDPSQGDTEAFF
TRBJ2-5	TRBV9	CASLLESQYF
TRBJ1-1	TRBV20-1	CSARQGGNTEAFF
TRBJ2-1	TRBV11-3	CASSSSGGSYNEQFF
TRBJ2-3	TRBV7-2	CASSLGLAGGFTDTQYF